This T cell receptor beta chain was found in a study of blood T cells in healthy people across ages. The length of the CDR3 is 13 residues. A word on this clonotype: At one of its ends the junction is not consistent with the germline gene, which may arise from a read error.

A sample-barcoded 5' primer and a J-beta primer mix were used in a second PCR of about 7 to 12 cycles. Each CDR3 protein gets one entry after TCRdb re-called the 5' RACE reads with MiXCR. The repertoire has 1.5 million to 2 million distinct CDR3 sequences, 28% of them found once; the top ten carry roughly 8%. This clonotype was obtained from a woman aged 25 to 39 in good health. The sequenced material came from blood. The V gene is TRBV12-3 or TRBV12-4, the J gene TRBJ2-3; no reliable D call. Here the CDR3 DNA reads TGTGCCAGCAGTTTAGTTGATGCAGATGCGCAGTATTTT. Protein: CASSLVDADAQYF.